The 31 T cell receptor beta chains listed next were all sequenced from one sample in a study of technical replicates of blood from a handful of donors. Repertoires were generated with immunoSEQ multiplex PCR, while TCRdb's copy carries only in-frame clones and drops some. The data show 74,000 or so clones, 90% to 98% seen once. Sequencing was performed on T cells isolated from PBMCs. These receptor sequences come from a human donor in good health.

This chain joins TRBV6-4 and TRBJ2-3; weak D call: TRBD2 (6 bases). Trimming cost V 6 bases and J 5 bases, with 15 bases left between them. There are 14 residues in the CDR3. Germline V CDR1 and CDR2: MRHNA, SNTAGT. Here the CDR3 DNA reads TGTGCCAGCAGCGTGTCAGAGGAGGGAGATACGCAGTATTTT. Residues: CASSVSEEGDTQYF.

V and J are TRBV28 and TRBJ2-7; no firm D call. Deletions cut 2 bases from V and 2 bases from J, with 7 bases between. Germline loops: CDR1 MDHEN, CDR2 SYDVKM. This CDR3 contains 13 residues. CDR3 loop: CASSLIQTYEQYF. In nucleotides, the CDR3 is TGTGCCAGCAGTTTAATACAGACCTACGAGCAGTACTTC.

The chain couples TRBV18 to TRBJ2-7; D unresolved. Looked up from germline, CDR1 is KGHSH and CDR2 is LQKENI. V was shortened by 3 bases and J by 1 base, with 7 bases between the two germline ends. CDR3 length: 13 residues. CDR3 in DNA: TGTGCCAGCTCACCCGTGCAGTCCTACGAGCAGTACTTC. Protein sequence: CASSPVQSYEQYF.

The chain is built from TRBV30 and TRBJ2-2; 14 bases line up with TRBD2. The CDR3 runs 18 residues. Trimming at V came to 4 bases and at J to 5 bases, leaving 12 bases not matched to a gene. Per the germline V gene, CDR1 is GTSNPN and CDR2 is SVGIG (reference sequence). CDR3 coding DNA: TGTGCCTGGAATTCGTTGAGACTAGCGGGGGGGCAGACCGGGGAGCTGTTTTTT. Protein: CAWNSLRLAGGQTGELFF.

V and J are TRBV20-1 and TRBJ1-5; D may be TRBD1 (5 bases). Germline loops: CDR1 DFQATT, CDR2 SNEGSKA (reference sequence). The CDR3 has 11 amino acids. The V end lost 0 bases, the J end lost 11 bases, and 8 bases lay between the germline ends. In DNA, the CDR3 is TGCAGTGCTAGAGACGGGACTTCCCAGCATTTT. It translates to CSARDGTSQHF.

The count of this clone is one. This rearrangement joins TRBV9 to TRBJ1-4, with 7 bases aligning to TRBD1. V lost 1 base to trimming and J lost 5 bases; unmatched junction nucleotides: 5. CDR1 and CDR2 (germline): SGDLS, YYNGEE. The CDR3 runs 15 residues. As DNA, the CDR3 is TGTGCCAGCAGCGTATCGACAGGGCCGAATGAAAAACTGTTTTTT. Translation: CASSVSTGPNEKLFF.

The CDR3 loop reads CASSQPQTSGNFYNEQFF. As DNA, the CDR3 is TGTGCCAGCAGCCAACCCCAAACTAGCGGCAATTTCTACAATGAGCAGTTCTTC. This sequence joins TRBV14 and TRBJ2-1, with 8 bases matching TRBD2. The germline gives CDR1 SGHDN, CDR2 FVKESK. With 2 bases clipped from V and 3 bases from J, the junction kept 12 bases outside the gene matches. This CDR3 comprises 18 residues. Full variable domain (rest looked up from reference TRBV14 and TRBJ2-1): EAGVTQFPSHSVIEKGQTVTLRCDPISGHDNLYWYRRVMGKEIKFLLHFVKESKQDESGMPNNRFLAERTGGTYSTLKVQPAELEDSGVYFCASSQPQTSGNFYNEQFFGPGTRLTVL.

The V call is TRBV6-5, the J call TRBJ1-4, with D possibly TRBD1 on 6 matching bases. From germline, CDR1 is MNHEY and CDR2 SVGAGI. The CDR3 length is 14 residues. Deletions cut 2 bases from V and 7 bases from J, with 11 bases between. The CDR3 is CASSYGGAGEKLFF. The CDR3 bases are TGTGCCAGCAGTTACGGGGGGGCTGGTGAAAAACTGTTTTTT.

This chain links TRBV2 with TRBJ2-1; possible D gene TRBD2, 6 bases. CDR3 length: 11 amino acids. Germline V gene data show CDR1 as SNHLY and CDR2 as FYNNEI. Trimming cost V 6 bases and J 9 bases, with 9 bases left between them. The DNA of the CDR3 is TGTGCCAGCAGGGACTATCTTGAGCAGTTCTTC. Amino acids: CASRDYLEQFF. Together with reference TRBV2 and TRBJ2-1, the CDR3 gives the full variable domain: EPEVTQTPSHQVTQMGQEVILRCVPISNHLYFYWYRQILGQKVEFLVSFYNNEISEKSEIFDDQFSVERPDGSNFTLKIRSTKLEDSAMYFCASRDYLEQFFGPGTRLTVL.

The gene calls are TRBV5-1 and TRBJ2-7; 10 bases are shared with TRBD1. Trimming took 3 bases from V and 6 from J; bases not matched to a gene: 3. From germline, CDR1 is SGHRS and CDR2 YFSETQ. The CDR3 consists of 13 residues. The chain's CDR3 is CASSWGTGAEQYF. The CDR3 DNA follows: TGCGCCAGCAGCTGGGGGACAGGGGCCGAGCAGTACTTC.

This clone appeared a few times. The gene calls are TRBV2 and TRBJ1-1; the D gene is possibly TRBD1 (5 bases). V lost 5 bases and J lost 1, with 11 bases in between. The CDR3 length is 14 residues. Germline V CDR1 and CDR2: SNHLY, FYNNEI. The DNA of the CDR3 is TGTGCCAGCAGTAGTCGGACATCGAACACTGAAGCTTTCTTT. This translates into CASSSRTSNTEAFF.

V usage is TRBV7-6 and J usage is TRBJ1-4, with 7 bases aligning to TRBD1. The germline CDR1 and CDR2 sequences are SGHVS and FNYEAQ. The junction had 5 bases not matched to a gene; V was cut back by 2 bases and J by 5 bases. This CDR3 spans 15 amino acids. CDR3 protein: CASSLPPGGNEKLFF. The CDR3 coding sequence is TGTGCCAGCAGCTTACCCCCAGGGGGGAATGAAAAACTGTTTTTT.

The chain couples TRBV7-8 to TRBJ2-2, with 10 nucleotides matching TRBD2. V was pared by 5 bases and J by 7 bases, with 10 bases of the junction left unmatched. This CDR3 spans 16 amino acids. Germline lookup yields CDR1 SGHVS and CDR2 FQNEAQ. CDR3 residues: CASSPSGRAFGGELFF. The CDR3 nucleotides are TGTGCCAGCAGCCCCAGCGGGAGGGCCTTCGGCGGGGAGCTGTTTTTT.

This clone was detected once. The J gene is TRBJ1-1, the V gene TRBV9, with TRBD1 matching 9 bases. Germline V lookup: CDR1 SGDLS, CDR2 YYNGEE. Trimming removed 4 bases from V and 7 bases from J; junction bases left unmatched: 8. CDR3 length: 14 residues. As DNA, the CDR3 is TGTGCCAGCAGCAACAGGGGGCAGGGGAGTGAAGCTTTCTTT. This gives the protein CASSNRGQGSEAFF.

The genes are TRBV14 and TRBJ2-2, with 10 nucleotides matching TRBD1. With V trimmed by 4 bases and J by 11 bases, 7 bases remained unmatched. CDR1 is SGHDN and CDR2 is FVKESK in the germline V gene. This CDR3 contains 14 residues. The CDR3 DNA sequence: TGTGCCAGCAGCCTATGGACAGGGGGGAGTGAGCTGTTTTTT. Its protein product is CASSLWTGGSELFF.

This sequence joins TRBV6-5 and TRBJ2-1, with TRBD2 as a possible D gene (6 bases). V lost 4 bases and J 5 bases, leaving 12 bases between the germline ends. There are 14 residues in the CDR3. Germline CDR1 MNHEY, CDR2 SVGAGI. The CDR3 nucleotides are TGTGCCAGCAGTTCTTTTCCGGGAGACAATGAGCAGTTCTTC. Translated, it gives CASSSFPGDNEQFF.

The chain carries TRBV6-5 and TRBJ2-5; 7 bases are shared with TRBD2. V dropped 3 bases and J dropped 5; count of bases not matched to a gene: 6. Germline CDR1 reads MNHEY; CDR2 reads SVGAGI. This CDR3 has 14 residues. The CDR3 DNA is TGTGCCAGCAGTTATACCGGGGGGACGGAGACCCAGTACTTC. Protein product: CASSYTGGTETQYF.

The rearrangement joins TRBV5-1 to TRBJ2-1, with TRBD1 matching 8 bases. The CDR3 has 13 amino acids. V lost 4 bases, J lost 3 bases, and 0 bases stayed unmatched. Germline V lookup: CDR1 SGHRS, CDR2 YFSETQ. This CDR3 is CASSGTGYNEQFF. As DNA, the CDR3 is TGCGCCAGCAGCGGGACAGGCTACAATGAGCAGTTCTTC.

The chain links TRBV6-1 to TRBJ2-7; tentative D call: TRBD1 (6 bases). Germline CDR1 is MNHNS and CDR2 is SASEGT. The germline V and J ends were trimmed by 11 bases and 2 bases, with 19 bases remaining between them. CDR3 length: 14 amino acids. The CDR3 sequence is CAAMGDNAPYEQYF. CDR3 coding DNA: TGTGCCGCAATGGGGGACAATGCACCCTACGAGCAGTACTTC.

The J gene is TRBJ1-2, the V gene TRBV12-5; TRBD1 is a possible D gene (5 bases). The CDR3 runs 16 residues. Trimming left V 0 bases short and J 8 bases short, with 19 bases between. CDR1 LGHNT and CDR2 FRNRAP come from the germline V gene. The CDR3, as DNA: TGTGCTAGTGGTTTGGTACTGATGCGGGGCCCAGGCGGCTACACCTTC. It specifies CASGLVLMRGPGGYTF.

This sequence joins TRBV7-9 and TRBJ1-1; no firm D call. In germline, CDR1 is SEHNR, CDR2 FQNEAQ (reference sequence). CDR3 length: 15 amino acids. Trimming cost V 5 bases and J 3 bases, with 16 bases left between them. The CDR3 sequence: CASSPSGTSYTEAFF. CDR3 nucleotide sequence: TGTGCCAGCAGCCCCTCCGGTACCTCATACACTGAAGCTTTCTTT.

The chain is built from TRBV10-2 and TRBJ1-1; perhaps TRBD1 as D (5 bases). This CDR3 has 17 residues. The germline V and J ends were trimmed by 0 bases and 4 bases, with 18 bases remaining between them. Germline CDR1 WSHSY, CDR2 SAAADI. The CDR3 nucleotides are TGCGCCAGCAGTGAGTCGGGGGGGACGGCGGTGGCCACTGAAGCTTTCTTT. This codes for CASSESGGTAVATEAFF.

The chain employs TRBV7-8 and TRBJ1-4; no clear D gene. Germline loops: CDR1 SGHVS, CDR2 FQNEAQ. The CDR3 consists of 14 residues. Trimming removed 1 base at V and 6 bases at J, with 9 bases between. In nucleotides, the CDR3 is TGTGCCAGCAGCTTAGAACCGCCGGATGAAAAACTGTTTTTT. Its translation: CASSLEPPDEKLFF. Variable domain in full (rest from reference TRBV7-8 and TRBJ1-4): GAGVSQSPRYKVAKRGQDVALRCDPISGHVSLFWYQQALGQGPEFLTYFQNEAQLDKSGLPSDRFFAERPEGSVSTLKIQRTQQEDSAVYLCASSLEPPDEKLFFGSGTQLSVL.

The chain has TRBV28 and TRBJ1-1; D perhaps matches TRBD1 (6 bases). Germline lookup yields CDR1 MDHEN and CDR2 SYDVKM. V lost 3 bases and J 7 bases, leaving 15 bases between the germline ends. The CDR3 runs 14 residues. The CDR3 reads CASSFLGGHLEAFF. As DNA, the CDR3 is TGTGCCAGCAGTTTTTTGGGGGGGCACCTTGAAGCTTTCTTT.

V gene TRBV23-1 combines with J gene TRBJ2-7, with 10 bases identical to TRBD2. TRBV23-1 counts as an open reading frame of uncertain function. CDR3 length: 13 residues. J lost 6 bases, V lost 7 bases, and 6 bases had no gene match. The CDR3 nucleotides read TGCGCCAGCACGCGTAGCGGGAGGAGCGAGCAGTACTTC. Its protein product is CASTRSGRSEQYF.

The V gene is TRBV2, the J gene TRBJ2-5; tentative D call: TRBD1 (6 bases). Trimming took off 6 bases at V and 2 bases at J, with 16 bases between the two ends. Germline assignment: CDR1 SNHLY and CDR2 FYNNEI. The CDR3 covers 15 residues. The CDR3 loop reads CASREVGALQETQYF. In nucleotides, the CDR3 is TGTGCCAGCAGAGAGGTGGGGGCGCTTCAAGAGACCCAGTACTTC.

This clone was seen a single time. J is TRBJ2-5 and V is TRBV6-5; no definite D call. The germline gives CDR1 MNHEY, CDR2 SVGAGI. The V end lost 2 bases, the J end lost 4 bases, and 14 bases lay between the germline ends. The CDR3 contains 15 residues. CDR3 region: CASSYDSTGGETQYF. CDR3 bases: TGTGCCAGCAGTTACGACTCCACGGGTGGAGAGACCCAGTACTTC.

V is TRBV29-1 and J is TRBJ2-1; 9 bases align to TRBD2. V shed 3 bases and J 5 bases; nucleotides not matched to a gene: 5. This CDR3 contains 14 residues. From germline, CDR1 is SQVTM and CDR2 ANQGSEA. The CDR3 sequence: CSVEAGLANNEQFF. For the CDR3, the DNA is TGCAGCGTTGAGGCGGGACTAGCCAACAATGAGCAGTTCTTC.

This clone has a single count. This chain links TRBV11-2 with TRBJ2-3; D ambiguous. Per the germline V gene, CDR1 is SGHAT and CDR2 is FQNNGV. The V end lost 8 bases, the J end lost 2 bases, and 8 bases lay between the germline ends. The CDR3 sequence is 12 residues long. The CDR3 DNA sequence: TGTGCCAGCCGGTTATACACAGATACGCAGTATTTT. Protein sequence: CASRLYTDTQYF.

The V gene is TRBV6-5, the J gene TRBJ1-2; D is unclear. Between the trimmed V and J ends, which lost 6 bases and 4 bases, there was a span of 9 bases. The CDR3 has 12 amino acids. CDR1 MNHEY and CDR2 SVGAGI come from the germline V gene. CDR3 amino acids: CASRIPGYGYTF. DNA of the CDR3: TGTGCCAGCAGGATCCCCGGCTATGGCTACACCTTC.

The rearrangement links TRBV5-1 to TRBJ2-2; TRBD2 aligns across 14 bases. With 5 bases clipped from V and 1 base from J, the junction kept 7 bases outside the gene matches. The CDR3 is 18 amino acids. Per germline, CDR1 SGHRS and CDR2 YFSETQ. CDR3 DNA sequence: TGCGCCAGCAGAACCCCGGGACTAGCGGGAGTGAACACCGGGGAGCTGTTTTTT. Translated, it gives CASRTPGLAGVNTGELFF. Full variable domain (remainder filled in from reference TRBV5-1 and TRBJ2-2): KAGVTQTPRYLIKTRGQQVTLSCSPISGHRSVSWYQQTPGQGLQFLFEYFSETQRNKGNFPGRFSGRQFSNSRSEMNVSTLELGDSALYLCASRTPGLAGVNTGELFFGEGSRLTVL.